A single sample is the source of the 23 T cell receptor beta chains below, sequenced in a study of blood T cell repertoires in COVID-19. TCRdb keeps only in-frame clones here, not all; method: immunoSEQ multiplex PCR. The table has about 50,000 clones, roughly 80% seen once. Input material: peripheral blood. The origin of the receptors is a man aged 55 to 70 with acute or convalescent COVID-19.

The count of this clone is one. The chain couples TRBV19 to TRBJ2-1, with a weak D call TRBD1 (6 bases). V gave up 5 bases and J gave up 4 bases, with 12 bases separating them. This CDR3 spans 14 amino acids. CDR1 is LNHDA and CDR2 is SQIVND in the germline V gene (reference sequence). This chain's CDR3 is CASSAGTRYNEQFF. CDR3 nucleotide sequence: TGTGCCAGTAGTGCAGGGACAAGGTACAATGAGCAGTTCTTC.

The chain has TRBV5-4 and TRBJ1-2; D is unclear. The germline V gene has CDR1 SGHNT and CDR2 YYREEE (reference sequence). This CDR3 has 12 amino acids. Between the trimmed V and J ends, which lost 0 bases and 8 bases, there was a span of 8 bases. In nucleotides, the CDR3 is TGTGCCAGCAGCTTGGGGAGGGAAGGCTACACCTTC. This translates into CASSLGREGYTF.

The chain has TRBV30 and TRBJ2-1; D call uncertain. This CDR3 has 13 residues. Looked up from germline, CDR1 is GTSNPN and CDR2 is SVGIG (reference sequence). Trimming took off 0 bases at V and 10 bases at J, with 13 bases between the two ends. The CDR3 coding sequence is TGTGCCTGGAGTGTATCGGCGAATAGCGAGCAGTTCTTC. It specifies CAWSVSANSEQFF.

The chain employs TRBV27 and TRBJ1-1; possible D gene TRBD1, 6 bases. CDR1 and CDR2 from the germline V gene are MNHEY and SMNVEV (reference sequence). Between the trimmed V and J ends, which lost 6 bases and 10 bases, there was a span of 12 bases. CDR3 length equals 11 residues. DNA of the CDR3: TGTGCCAGCAGGCCTGGGGGGGCAGCTTTCTTT. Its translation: CASRPGGAAFF.

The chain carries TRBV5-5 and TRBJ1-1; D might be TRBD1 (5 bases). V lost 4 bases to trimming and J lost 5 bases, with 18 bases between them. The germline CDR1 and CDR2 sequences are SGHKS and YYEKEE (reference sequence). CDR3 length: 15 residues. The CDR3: CASSPTRRDMTEAFF. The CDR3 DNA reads TGTGCCAGCAGCCCAACCCGCAGGGATATGACTGAAGCTTTCTTT. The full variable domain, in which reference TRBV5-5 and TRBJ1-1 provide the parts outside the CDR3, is DAGVTQSPTHLIKTRGQQVTLRCSPISGHKSVSWYQQVLGQGPQFIFQYYEKEERGRGNFPDRFSARQFPNYSSELNVNALLLGDSALYLCASSPTRRDMTEAFFGQGTRLTVV.

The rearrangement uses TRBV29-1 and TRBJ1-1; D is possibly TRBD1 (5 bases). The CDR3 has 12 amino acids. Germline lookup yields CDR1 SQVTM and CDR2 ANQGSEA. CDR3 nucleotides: TGCAGTTACGACAGTTCGAACACTGAAGCTTTCTTT. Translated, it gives CSYDSSNTEAFF.

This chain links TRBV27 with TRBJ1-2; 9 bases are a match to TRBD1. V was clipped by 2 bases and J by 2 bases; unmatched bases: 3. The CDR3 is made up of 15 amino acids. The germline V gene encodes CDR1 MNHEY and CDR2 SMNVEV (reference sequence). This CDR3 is CASSLRGTGNYGYTF. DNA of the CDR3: TGTGCCAGCAGTTTAAGGGGGACAGGGAACTATGGCTACACCTTC.

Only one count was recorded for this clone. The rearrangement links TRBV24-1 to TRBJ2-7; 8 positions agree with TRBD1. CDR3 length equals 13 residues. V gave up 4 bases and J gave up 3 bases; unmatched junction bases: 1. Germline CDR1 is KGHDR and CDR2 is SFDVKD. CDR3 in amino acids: CATSETGGYEQYF. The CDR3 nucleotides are TGTGCCACCAGTGAAACAGGGGGCTACGAGCAGTACTTC.

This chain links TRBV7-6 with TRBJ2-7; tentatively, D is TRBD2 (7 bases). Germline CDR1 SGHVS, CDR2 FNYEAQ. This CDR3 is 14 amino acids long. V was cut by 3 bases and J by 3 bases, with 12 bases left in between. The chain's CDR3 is CASSFRGAHYEQYF. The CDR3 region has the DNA TGTGCCAGCAGCTTTCGGGGGGCCCACTACGAGCAGTACTTC.

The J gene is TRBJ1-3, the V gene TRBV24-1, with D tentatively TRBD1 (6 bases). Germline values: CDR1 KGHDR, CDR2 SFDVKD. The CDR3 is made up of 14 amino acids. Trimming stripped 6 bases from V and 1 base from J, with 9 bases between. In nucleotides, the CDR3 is TGTGCCACCAGTCCCAGGGGTTCTGGAAACACCATATATTTT. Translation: CATSPRGSGNTIYF.

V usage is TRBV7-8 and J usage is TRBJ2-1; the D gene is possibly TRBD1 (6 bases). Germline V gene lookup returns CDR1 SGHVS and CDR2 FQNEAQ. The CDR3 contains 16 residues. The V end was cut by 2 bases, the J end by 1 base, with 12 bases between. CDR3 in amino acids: CASSLLRDTSYNEQFF. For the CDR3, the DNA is TGTGCCAGCAGCTTACTCCGGGACACATCCTACAATGAGCAGTTCTTC.

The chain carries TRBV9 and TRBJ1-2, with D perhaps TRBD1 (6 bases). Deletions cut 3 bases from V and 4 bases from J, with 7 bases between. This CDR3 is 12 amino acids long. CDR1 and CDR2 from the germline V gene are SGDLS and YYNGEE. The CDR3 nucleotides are TGTGCCAGCAGCGGGGACACCTATGGCTACACCTTC. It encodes CASSGDTYGYTF.

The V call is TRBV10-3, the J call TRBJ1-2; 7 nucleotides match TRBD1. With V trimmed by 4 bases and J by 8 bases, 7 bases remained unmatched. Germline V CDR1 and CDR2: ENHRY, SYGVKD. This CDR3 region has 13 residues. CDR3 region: CAISGTGVSGYTF. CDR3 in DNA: TGTGCCATCAGTGGTACAGGGGTTTCGGGCTACACCTTC.

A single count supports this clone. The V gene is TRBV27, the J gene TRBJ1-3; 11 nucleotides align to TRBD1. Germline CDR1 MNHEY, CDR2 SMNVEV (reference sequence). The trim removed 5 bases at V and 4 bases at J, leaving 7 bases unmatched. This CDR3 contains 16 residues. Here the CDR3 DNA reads TGTGCCAGCAGTGTCCGGGACAGGGGGACGGGAAACACCATATATTTT. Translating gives CASSVRDRGTGNTIYF.

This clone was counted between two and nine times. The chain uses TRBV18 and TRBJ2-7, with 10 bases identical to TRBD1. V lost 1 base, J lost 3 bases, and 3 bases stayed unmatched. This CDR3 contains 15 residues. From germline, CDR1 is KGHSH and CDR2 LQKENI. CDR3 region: CASSPRGQGSYEQYF. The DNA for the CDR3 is TGTGCCAGCTCACCACGGGGACAGGGGAGCTACGAGCAGTACTTC.

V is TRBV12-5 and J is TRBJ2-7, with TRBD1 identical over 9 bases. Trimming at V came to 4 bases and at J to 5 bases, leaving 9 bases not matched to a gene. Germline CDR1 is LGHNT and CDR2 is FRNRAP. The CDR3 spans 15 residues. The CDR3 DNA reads TGTGCTAGTGGTTGGGGACAGGGAGGAAGCGACGAGCAGTACTTC. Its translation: CASGWGQGGSDEQYF.

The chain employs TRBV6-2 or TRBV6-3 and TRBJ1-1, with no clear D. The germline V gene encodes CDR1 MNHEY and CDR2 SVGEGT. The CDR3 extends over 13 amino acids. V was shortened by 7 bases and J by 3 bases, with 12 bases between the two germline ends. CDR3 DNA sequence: TGTGCCAGCATCCCTGCCGGGTACACTGAAGCTTTCTTT. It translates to CASIPAGYTEAFF.

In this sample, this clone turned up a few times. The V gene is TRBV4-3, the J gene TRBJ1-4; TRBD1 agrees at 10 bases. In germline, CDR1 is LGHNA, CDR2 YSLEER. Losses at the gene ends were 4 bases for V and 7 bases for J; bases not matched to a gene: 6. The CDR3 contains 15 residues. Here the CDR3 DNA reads TGCGCCAGCAGCCCAGGACAGGGGGGGAGTGAAAAACTGTTTTTT. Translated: CASSPGQGGSEKLFF.

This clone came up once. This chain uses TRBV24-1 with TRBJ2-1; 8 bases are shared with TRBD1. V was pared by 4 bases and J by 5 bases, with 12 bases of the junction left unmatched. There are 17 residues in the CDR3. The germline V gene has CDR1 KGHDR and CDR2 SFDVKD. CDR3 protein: CATSDRTGRTVNNEQFF. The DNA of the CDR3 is TGTGCCACCAGTGACAGGACAGGGAGGACGGTGAACAATGAGCAGTTCTTC.

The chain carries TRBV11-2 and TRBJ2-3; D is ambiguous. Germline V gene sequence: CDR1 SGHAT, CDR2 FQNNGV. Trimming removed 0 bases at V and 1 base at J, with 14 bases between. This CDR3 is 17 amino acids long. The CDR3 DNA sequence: TGTGCCAGCAGCTTAGATCGAGGTATTTACGGCACAGATACGCAGTATTTT. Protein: CASSLDRGIYGTDTQYF.

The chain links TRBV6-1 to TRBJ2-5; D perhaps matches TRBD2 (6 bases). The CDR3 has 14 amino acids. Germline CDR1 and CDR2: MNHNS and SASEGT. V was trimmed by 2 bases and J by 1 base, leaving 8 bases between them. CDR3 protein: CASSEWTIQETQYF. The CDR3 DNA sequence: TGTGCCAGCAGTGAATGGACTATCCAAGAGACCCAGTACTTC.

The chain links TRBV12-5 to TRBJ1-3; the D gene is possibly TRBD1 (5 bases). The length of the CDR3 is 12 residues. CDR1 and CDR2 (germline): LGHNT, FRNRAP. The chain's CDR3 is CAGGVSGNTIYF. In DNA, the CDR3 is TGTGCCGGGGGGGTCTCTGGAAACACCATATATTTT.

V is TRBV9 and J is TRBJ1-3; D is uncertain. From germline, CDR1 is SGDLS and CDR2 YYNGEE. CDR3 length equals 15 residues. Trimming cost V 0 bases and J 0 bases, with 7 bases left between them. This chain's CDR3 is CASSVAEGSGNTIYF. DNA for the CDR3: TGTGCCAGCAGCGTAGCTGAGGGCTCTGGAAACACCATATATTTT. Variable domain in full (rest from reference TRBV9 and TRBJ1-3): DSGVTQTPKHLITATGQRVTLRCSPRSGDLSVYWYQQSLDQGLQFLIQYYNGEERAKGNILERFSAQQFPDLHSELNLSSLELGDSALYFCASSVAEGSGNTIYFGEGSWLTVV.